The rows below give T cell receptor beta chains drawn from one sample of a study of blood T cell repertoires in COVID-19. Assay: immunoSEQ multiplex PCR; the TCRdb copy retains only in-frame clones and omits some. The sample carries 75,000 to 90,000 clones, 80% recorded once. Sequenced material: peripheral blood. The receptors derive from a woman between 70 and 85 years old with acute or convalescent COVID-19. Each CDR3 is given with its conserved first and last residue. D genes are given only for firm matches. Not every row has a clone size; where given, it reads once, few, many or a size class.

J gene: TRBJ2-7
clone size: -
V gene: TRBV29-1
D gene: TRBD1
CDR3 DNA: TGCAGCGCCGGAAGGGACAGGGGCTACGAGCAGTACTTC
CDR3 protein: CSAGRDRGYEQYF

J gene: TRBJ2-5
clone size: -
V gene: TRBV7-9
D gene: TRBD2
CDR3 DNA: TGTGCCTCCCTAGCGGGGAATATACAAGAGACCCAGTACTTC
CDR3 protein: CASLAGNIQETQYF

J gene: TRBJ2-2
clone size: few
V gene: TRBV7-9
D gene: TRBD2
CDR3 DNA: TGTGCCAGCAGCCCCGGCGGGGGGCGAATCACCGGGGAGCTGTTTTTT
CDR3 protein: CASSPGGGRITGELFF

J gene: TRBJ2-5
clone size: -
V gene: TRBV10-3
D gene: -
CDR3 DNA: TGTGCCATCAGGACTCCGCCGCGGGAGACCCAGTACTTC
CDR3 protein: CAIRTPPRETQYF

J gene: TRBJ2-2
clone size: -
V gene: TRBV5-4
D gene: TRBD2
CDR3 DNA: TGTGCCAGCAGCTTGAGTAGCGGGGGAACGAACACCGGGGAGCTGTTTTTT
CDR3 protein: CASSLSSGGTNTGELFF

J gene: TRBJ1-4
clone size: -
V gene: TRBV6-5
D gene: -
CDR3 DNA: TGTGCCAGCAGTTACTCGATCGGCCGGGGACTGTTTTTT
CDR3 protein: CASSYSIGRGLFF

J gene: TRBJ2-7
clone size: -
V gene: TRBV5-4
D gene: TRBD1
CDR3 DNA: TGTGCCAGCAGCTTGTGGGTAACAGGGGTGGGATATTACGAGCAGTACTTC
CDR3 protein: CASSLWVTGVGYYEQYF

J gene: TRBJ1-2
clone size: -
V gene: TRBV7-9
D gene: TRBD1
CDR3 DNA: TGTGCCAGCAGCGTATTCCAGGGGGATGGCTACACCTTC
CDR3 protein: CASSVFQGDGYTF

J gene: TRBJ2-7
clone size: -
V gene: TRBV27
D gene: TRBD1
CDR3 DNA: TGTGCCAGCAGTTTACTTCGGACAGGGGGCGGGTACGAGCAGTACTTC
CDR3 protein: CASSLLRTGGGYEQYF

J gene: TRBJ2-5
clone size: -
V gene: TRBV3-1/TRBV3-2
D gene: -
CDR3 DNA: TGTGCCAGCAGCCAATCAGGTTTCCAAGAGACCCAGTACTTC
CDR3 protein: CASSQSGFQETQYF

J gene: TRBJ2-5
clone size: -
V gene: TRBV7-3
D gene: -
CDR3 DNA: TGTGCCAGCAGCGCGGGACCGCAAGAGACCCAGTACTTC
CDR3 protein: CASSAGPQETQYF

J gene: TRBJ1-1
clone size: -
V gene: TRBV6-2/TRBV6-3
D gene: TRBD1
CDR3 DNA: TGTGCCAGCAGTACACCGGGACAGGGGGCTGGGAACACTGAAGCTTTCTTT
CDR3 protein: CASSTPGQGAGNTEAFF

J gene: TRBJ2-7
clone size: few
V gene: TRBV5-1
D gene: TRBD1
CDR3 DNA: TGCGCCAGCAGCGGACAGGGCCGATCAACCTACGAGCAGTACTTC
CDR3 protein: CASSGQGRSTYEQYF

J gene: TRBJ1-5
clone size: -
V gene: TRBV2
D gene: -
CDR3 DNA: TGTGCCAGCAGTGGGAACAGGGTGGGGAGCAATCAGCCCCAGCATTTT
CDR3 protein: CASSGNRVGSNQPQHF

J gene: TRBJ1-2
clone size: -
V gene: TRBV27
D gene: TRBD1
CDR3 DNA: TGTGCCAGCAGGAAGAACGACAGGGGGACCTATGGCTACACCTTC
CDR3 protein: CASRKNDRGTYGYTF

J gene: TRBJ1-2
clone size: few
V gene: TRBV15
D gene: -
CDR3 DNA: TGTGCCACCAGCATAACGCCCCTAGGTGGCTACACCTTC
CDR3 protein: CATSITPLGGYTF

J gene: TRBJ1-4
clone size: -
V gene: TRBV27
D gene: TRBD1
CDR3 DNA: TGTGCCAGCAGTTTAACACAGGGGACTAATGAAAAACTGTTTTTT
CDR3 protein: CASSLTQGTNEKLFF

J gene: TRBJ2-1
clone size: -
V gene: TRBV7-6
D gene: TRBD2
CDR3 DNA: TGTGCCAGCAGCTTAGCGGGGACTAGCGGGGGGGCTCCCTACAATGAGCAGTTCTTC
CDR3 protein: CASSLAGTSGGAPYNEQFF

J gene: TRBJ2-5
clone size: -
V gene: TRBV7-2
D gene: -
CDR3 DNA: TGTGCCAGCAGCTTAGAACTACAAGAGACCCAGTACTTC
CDR3 protein: CASSLELQETQYF

J gene: TRBJ2-3
clone size: -
V gene: TRBV6-1
D gene: TRBD2
CDR3 DNA: TGTGCCAGCAGTGATAGCGGGGGGGCCCTCACAGATACGCAGTATTTT
CDR3 protein: CASSDSGGALTDTQYF

J gene: TRBJ1-1
clone size: -
V gene: TRBV7-8
D gene: TRBD1
CDR3 DNA: TGTGCCAGCAGCTTATCCGGGACAGCGCTTGAAGCTTTCTTT
CDR3 protein: CASSLSGTALEAFF